This T cell receptor (beta chain) was profiled in a study of human T cells and chemical hapten exposure. Background on the study: The scalp of each patient received a weekly diphenylcyclopropenone dose for the full roughly 23-week study. Study-level results: TCRs above 1 in 1000 frequency stayed constant with DPC sensitization. The study found expanded TCRs formed significantly more large CDR3 similarity clusters than controls.

This clonotype was observed a few times. Its specificity is unknown. V lost 1 base to trimming and J lost 1 base, with 11 bases between them. Germline lookup yields CDR1 SGDLS and CDR2 YYNGEE. The CDR3 extends over 15 amino acids. Unique molecular identifiers were affixed to discrete cDNA molecules within the library. From the RACE reads, TCRdb called clonotypes with MiXCR, one entry per CDR3 protein. The repertoire consists of over 70,000 distinct CDR3 sequences, with under 14% occurring once and the leading ten covering 1.6%. Sample time point: patch test 2, 6 weeks after DPC sensitization. Treatment meaning: therapeutic diphenylcyclopropenone sensitization with weekly scalp DPC.

The sequence was collected from a man aged 18 to 35 with alopecia areata. Some clones in this sample may be carry-over from other donors' samples. The material was whole blood, obtained in connection with sensitization to the hapten diphenylcyclopropenone (DPC). The chain uses TRBV9 and TRBJ1-1; D remains unclear. The CDR3 reads CASSVSGIWNTEAFF. The CDR3 region has the DNA TGTGCCAGCAGCGTAAGTGGTATTTGGAACACTGAAGCTTTCTTT.